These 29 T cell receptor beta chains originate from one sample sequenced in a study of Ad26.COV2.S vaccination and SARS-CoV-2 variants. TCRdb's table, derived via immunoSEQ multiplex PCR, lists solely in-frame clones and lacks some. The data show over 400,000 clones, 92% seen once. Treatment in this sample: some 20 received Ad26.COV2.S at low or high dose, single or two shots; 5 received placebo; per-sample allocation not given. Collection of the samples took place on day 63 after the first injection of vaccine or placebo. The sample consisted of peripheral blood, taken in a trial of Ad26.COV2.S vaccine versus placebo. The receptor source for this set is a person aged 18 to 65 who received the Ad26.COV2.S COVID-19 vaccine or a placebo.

CDR3 bases: TGTGCCAGCAGCTCTCGAGAGCAGGGTTCCGGCAATCAGCCCCAGCATTTT. It specifies CASSSREQGSGNQPQHF. V is TRBV5-6 and J is TRBJ1-5; D might be TRBD1 (5 bases). Trimming took 3 bases from V and 2 from J, leaving 18 bases between them. CDR3 length equals 17 residues. Per the germline V gene, CDR1 is SGHDT and CDR2 is YYEEEE.

DNA of the CDR3: TGTGCCAGCAGTTTATCCCGCGTTGAAGCTTTCTTT. Its protein is CASSLSRVEAFF. The V call is TRBV28, the J call TRBJ1-1, with unresolved D. The CDR3 consists of 12 residues. Germline CDR1 and CDR2: MDHEN and SYDVKM. V was trimmed by 1 base and J by 7 bases, leaving 7 bases between them.

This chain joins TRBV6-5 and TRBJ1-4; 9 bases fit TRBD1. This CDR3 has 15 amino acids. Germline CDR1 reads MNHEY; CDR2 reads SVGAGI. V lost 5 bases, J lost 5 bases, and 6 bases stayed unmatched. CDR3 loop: CASSPQGTGNEKLFF. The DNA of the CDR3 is TGTGCCAGCAGTCCTCAAGGGACAGGGAATGAAAAACTGTTTTTT.

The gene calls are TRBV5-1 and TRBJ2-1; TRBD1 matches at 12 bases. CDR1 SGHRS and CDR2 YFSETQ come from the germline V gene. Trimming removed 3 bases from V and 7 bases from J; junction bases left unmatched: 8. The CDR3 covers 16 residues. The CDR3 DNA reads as TGCGCCAGCAGCTCATCCGGGACAGGGGGCTTGAATGAGCAGTTCTTC. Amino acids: CASSSSGTGGLNEQFF.

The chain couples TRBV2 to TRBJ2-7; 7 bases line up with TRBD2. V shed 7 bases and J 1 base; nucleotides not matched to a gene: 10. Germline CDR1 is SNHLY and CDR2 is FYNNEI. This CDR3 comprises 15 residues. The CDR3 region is CASNPLPGGSYEQYF. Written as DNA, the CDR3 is TGTGCCAGCAACCCCCTCCCCGGGGGGTCCTACGAGCAGTACTTC.

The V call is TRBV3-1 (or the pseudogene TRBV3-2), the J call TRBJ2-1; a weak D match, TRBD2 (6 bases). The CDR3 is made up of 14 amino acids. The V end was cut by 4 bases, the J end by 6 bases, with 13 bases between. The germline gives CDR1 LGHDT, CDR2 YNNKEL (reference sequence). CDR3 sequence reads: CASSPTTRGNEQFF. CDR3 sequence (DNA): TGTGCCAGCAGCCCGACGACTAGGGGCAATGAGCAGTTCTTC.

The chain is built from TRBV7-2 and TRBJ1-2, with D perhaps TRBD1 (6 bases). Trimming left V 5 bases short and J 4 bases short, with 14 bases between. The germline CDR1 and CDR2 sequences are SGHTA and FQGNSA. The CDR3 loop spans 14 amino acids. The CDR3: CASSPEGGGYGYTF. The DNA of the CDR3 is TGTGCCAGCAGCCCGGAGGGGGGAGGCTATGGCTACACCTTC.

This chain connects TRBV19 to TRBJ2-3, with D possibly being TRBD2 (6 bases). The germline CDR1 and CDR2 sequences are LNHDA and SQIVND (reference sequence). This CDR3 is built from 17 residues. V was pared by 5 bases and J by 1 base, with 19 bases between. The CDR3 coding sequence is TGTGCCAGTAGTTCCCGGGGGAGTGCGATCCGCACAGATACGCAGTATTTT. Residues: CASSSRGSAIRTDTQYF.

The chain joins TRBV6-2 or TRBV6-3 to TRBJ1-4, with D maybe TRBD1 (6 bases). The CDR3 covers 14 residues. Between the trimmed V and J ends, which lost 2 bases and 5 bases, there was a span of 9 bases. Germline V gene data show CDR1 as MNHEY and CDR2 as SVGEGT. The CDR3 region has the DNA TGTGCCAGCAGTTACAAGGACAGCAATGAAAAACTGTTTTTT. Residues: CASSYKDSNEKLFF.

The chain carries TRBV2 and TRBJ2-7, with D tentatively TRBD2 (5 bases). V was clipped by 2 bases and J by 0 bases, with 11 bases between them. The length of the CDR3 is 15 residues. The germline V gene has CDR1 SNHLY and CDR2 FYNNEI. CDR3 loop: CASSEWLGSSYEQYF. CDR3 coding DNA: TGTGCCAGCAGTGAATGGCTAGGGAGCTCCTACGAGCAGTACTTC.

CDR3: CASSLVSGGPRETQYF. The DNA of the CDR3 is TGTGCCAGCAGCTTGGTTTCGGGGGGGCCCCGGGAGACCCAGTACTTC. The chain has TRBV5-4 and TRBJ2-5; 8 bases map to TRBD2. Germline loops: CDR1 SGHNT, CDR2 YYREEE (reference sequence). The CDR3 length is 16 residues. V lost 0 bases, J lost 5 bases, and 9 bases stayed unmatched. The variable domain in full, completed from reference TRBV5-4 and TRBJ2-5, reads ETGVTQSPTHLIKTRGQQVTLRCSSQSGHNTVSWYQQALGQGPQFIFQYYREEENGRGNFPPRFSGLQFPNYSSELNVNALELDDSALYLCASSLVSGGPRETQYFGPGTRLLVL.

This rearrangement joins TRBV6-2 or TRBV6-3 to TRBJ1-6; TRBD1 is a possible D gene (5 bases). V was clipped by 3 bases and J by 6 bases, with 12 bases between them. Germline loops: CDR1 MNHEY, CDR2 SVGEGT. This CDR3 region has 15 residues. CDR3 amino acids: CASSYSGTVNSPLHF. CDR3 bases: TGTGCCAGCAGTTATTCCGGGACTGTTAATTCACCCCTCCACTTT.

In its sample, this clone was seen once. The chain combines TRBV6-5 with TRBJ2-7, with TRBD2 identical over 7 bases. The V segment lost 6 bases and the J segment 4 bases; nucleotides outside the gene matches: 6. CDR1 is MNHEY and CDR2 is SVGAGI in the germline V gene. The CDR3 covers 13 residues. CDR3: CASSTRGRYEQYF. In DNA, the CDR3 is TGTGCCAGCAGCACGCGGGGGAGGTACGAGCAGTACTTC.

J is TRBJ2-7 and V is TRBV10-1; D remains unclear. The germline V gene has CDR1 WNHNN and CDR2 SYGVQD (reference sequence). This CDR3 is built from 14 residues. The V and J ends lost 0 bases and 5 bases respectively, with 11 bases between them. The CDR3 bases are TGCGCCAGCAGTGAGTCGGCATCTCCTAACGAGCAGTACTTC. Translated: CASSESASPNEQYF.

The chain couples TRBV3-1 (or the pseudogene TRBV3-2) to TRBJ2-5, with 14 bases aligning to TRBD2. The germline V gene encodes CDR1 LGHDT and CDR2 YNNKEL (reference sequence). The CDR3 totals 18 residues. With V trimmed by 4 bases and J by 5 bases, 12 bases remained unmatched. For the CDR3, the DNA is TGTGCCAGCAGCCCCCTAAGACTAGCGGGGGGGCGTGGGGAGACCCAGTACTTC. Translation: CASSPLRLAGGRGETQYF.

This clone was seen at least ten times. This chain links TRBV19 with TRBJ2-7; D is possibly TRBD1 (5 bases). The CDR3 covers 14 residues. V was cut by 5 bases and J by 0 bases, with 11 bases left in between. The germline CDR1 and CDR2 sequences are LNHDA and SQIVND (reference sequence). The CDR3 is CASSEAGISYEQYF. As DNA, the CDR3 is TGTGCCAGTAGTGAGGCAGGGATCTCCTACGAGCAGTACTTC.

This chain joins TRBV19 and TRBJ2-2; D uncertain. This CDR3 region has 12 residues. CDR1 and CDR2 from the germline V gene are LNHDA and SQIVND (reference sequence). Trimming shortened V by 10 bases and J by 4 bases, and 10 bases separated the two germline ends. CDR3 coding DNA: TGTGCCACCGAGACAATCACCGGGGAGCTGTTTTTT. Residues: CATETITGELFF.

DNA for the CDR3: TGCGCCAGCAGCTTGGATGGCAGGGCGGGTAATGAAAAACTGTTTTTT. As protein: CASSLDGRAGNEKLFF. V gene TRBV5-1 combines with J gene TRBJ1-4; tentatively, D is TRBD1 (5 bases). Trimming stripped 0 bases from V and 4 bases from J, with 13 bases between. This CDR3 region has 16 residues. Germline CDR1 is SGHRS and CDR2 is YFSETQ.

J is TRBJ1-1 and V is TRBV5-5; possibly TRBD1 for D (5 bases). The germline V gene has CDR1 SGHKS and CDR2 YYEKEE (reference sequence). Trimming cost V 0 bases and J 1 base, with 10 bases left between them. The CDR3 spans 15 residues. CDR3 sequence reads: CASSLAGRANTEAFF. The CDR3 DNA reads TGTGCCAGCAGCTTGGCGGGCAGGGCGAACACTGAAGCTTTCTTT. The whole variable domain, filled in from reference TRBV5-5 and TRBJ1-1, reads DAGVTQSPTHLIKTRGQQVTLRCSPISGHKSVSWYQQVLGQGPQFIFQYYEKEERGRGNFPDRFSARQFPNYSSELNVNALLLGDSALYLCASSLAGRANTEAFFGQGTRLTVV.

The CDR3 sequence is CASSQVSRGDPNTEAFF. In nucleotides, the CDR3 is TGCGCCAGCAGCCAAGTGAGTCGAGGCGACCCGAACACTGAAGCTTTCTTT. The chain carries TRBV4-3 and TRBJ1-1; no reliable D call. Germline V CDR1 and CDR2: LGHNA, YSLEER. V was cut by 1 base and J by 1 base, with 16 bases left in between. There are 17 residues in the CDR3.

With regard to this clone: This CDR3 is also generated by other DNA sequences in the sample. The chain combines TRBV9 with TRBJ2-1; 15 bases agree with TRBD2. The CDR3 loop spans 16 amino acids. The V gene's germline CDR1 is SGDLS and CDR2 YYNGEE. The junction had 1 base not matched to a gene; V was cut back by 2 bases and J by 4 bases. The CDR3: CASSVGLAGGYNEQFF. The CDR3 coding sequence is TGTGCCAGCAGCGTGGGACTAGCGGGGGGTTACAATGAGCAGTTCTTC.

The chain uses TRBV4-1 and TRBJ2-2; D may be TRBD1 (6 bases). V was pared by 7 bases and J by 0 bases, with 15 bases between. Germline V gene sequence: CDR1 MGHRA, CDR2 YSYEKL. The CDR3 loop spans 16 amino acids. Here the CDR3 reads CASNQGTVANTGELFF. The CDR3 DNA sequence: TGCGCCAGCAACCAGGGGACCGTCGCGAACACCGGGGAGCTGTTTTTT.

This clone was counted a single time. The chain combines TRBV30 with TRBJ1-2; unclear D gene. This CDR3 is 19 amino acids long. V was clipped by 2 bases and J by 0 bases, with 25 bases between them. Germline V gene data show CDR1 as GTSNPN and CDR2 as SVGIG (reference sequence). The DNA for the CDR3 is TGTGCCTGGAGTTCGGGTTCCTCAAAGAACCCCCAAGCTAACTATGGCTACACCTTC. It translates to CAWSSGSSKNPQANYGYTF.

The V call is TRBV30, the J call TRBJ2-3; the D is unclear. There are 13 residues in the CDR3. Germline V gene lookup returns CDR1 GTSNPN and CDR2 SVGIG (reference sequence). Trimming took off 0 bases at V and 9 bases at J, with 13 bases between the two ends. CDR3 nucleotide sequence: TGTGCCTGGAGTGTCGGAGTAGCCCTAACGCAGTATTTT. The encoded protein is CAWSVGVALTQYF.

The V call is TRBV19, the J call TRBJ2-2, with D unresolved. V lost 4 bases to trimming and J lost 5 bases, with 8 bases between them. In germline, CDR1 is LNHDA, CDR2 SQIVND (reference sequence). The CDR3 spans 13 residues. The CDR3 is CASSKEFTGELFF. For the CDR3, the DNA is TGTGCCAGTAGTAAAGAGTTTACCGGGGAGCTGTTTTTT.

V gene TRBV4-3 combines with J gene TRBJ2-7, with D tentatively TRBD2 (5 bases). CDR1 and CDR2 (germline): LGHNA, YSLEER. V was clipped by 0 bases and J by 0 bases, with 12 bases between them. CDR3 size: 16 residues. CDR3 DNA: TGCGCCAGCAGCCAAGATCCGGGATCCAACTCCTACGAGCAGTACTTC. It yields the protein CASSQDPGSNSYEQYF.

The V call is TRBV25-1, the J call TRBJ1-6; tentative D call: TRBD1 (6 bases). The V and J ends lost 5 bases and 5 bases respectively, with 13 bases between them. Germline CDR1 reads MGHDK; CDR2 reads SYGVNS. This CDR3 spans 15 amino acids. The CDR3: CASSRRQEDNSPLHF. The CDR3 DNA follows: TGTGCCAGCAGTAGAAGACAGGAGGATAATTCACCCCTCCACTTT.

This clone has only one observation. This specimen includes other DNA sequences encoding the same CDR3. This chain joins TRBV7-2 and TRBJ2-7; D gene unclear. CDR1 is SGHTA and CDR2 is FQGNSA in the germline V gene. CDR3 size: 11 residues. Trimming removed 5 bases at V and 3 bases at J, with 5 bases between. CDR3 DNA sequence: TGTGCCAGCAGCCCGGACTACGAGCAGTACTTC. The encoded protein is CASSPDYEQYF.

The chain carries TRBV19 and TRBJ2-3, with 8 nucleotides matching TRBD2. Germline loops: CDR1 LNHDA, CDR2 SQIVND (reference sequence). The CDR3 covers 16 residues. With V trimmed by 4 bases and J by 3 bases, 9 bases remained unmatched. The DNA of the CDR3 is TGTGCCAGTAGTACCGGACTAGCCTTTGAAACAGATACGCAGTATTTT. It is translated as CASSTGLAFETDTQYF.